The present T cell receptor beta chain was sequenced within a study of identifying expanded T cells in peripheral blood (dated by TCRdb to the late 2010s). Regarding the study in general: Separate aliquots of the same genomic DNA pool were sequenced to produce technical replicates, and four replicates were compared in pairs.

TCRbeta CDR3 regions were profiled with the immunoSEQ Assay using bias-controlled multiplex PCR amplification of genomic DNA. In the source study's methods: The absolute abundance of each unique TCRbeta CDR3 region was quantified after sequences were collapsed and filtered. Differential abundance was assessed using a binomial (Fisher-equivalent) model and a beta-binomial model in which time-dependent variance fitted from healthy donors was added. Any clone with fewer than 5 combined templates was excluded, and a clone was called differentially abundant if its Benjamini-Hochberg FDR was below 0.01. The form v = (b*log(k)+a)^2 was used to model beta-binomial variance as a function of total template count across the two samples. This is the immuneACCESS table as TCRdb keeps it, with only in-frame sequences that have V and J called. A part of the clones is gone; compared with another copy, unresolved V genes explain less than half, and the rest is unexplained. D and trimming come from the DNA, and the V and J calls and clone size come from that table. Counted in this sample were about 80,000 clones; 88% of them appeared once. The ten largest account for around a fifth of the sample.

Deletion took 4 bases off V and 2 bases off J, with a span of 10 bases between the germline ends. The CDR3 runs 14 residues from the cysteine to the phenylalanine. The entry retains the CDR3 DNA only, 42 bases that are in frame from base 1. According to the germline V gene, CDR1 reads SNHLY and CDR2 reads FYNNEI. Points the paper makes about the study in general: Across all healthy donors, variance in clone template counts between approximately two-week samples was found to increase significantly with total template count. Between technical replicates the binomial model flagged about 1.2 differentially abundant clones, whereas over about 2 weeks the binomial model flagged about 15 and over roughly 4 weeks around 19. Across all healthy-donor time intervals, the beta-binomial model significantly lowered both the number of clones called differentially abundant and the false-positive rate. The authors expected that biological variance in healthy repertoires might rise further over much longer intervals, such as months to years.

No immune events such as infections were documented for the healthy donors during the collection period. Blood repertoires from healthy donors were used as a training cohort for calibrating time-dependent variance in a beta-binomial model of differential abundance of T-cell clones. The training cohort was composed of around ten healthy donors, 3 female and 7 male. On average the donors were 43 years old, and their ages spanned roughly 25 to 70 years. Whole blood from each healthy donor was obtained from a commercial supplier and was collected at three time points roughly 13 days apart. Genomic DNA was extracted from unsorted whole blood for immunosequencing. A word on this clone: No antigen is known for it. No base quality information exists; no much larger clone differs at one position.

The clonotype comes from a person between 18 and 69 years old in good health. Material for sequencing was blood. This chain joins TRBV2 to TRBJ2-3, with no D gene named confidently. Here the CDR3 is given as CASSGGLITDTQYF. Here is the DNA: TGTGCCAGCAGTGGAGGTTTAATCACAGATACGCAGTATTTT.